The clone carrying this T cell receptor beta chain was detected once. The method was immunoSEQ multiplex PCR; TCRdb's version includes in-frame clones alone and lacks a portion of them. The sample has about 140,000 clones, roughly 89% seen once. The CDR3 sequence is 17 residues long. Looked up from germline, CDR1 is LNHDA and CDR2 is SQIVND (reference sequence). V lost 2 bases to trimming and J lost 5 bases; unmatched junction nucleotides: 10. These data are taken from a study of blood T cell repertoires in COVID-19. Overall study context: Sites in the United States, Italy and Spain provided acute and convalescent COVID-19 samples. Nucleic acid was either cDNA or gDNA, and it came from T cells, B-cell-depleted T cells, or PBMCs.

Sequencing was carried out using peripheral blood. This clonotype originated in a man between 25 and 39 years old with COVID-19, enrolled during active disease. The chain links TRBV19 to TRBJ2-1; 9 bases fit TRBD2. The CDR3 nucleotides are TGTGCCAGTAGTATAATTCGCGGTAGCGGGAGTGACAATGAGCAGTTCTTC. This gives the protein CASSIIRGSGSDNEQFF.